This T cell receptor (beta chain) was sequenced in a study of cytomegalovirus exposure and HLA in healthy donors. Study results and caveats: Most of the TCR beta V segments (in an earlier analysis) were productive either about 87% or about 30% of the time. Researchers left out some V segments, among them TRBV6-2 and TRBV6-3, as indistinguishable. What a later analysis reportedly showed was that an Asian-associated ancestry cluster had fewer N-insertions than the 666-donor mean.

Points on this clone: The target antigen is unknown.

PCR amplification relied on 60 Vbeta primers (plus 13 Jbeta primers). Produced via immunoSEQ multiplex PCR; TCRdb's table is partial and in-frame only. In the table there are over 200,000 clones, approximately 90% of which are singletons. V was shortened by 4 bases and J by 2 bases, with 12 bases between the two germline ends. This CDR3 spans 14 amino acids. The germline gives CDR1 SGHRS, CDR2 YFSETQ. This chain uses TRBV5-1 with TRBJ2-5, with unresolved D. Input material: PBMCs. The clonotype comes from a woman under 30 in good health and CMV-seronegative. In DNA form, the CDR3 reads TGCGCCAGCAGCCTCCTGGCGGCACAAGAGACCCAGTACTTC. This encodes CASSLLAAQETQYF.